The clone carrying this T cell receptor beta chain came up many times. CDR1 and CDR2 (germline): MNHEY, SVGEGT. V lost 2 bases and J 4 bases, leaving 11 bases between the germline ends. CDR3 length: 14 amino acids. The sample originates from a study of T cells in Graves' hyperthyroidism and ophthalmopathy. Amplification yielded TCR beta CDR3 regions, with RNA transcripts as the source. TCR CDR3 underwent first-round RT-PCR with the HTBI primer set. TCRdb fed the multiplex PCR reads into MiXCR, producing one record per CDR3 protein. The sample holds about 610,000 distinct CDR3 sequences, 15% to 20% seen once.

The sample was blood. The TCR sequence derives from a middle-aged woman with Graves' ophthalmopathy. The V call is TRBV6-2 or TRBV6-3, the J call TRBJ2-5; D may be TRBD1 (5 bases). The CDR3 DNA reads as TGTGCCAGCAGTTACGGCCAGGGTGGAGAGACCCAGTACTTC. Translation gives CASSYGQGGETQYF.